Listed below are T cell receptor beta chains from one sample, sequenced in a study of control samples from healthy donors and cancer patients. The assay was immunoSEQ multiplex PCR, and TCRdb's table has in-frame clones only and misses some. The sample yields tens of thousands of clones, about 88% seen once. Sequenced: blood. The receptors stem from a woman aged 65 to 85 in good health. CDR3s include the opening cysteine and the closing phenylalanine or tryptophan. Fields, in order: CDR3 protein, CDR3 DNA, J gene, clone size, V gene, D gene. The D gene is left open where the match is weak. A clone size is listed for some rows: how often the clone was seen (once, few, many), or a class if it is expanded.

CDR3 protein: CASSSGTGRGEKLFF; CDR3 DNA: TGTGCCAGCAGCTCCGGGACAGGCCGGGGGGAAAAACTGTTTTTT; J gene: TRBJ1-4; clone size: .; V gene: TRBV11-3; D gene: TRBD1
CDR3 protein: CASRPGLAATQYF; CDR3 DNA: TGTGCCAGCAGACCCGGACTAGCGGCCACACAGTACTTC; J gene: TRBJ2-7; clone size: .; V gene: TRBV7-2; D gene: TRBD2
CDR3 protein: CASSAGGNSNQPQHF; CDR3 DNA: TGTGCCAGTAGTGCTGGGGGAAATAGCAATCAGCCCCAGCATTTT; J gene: TRBJ1-5; clone size: .; V gene: TRBV19; D gene: .
CDR3 protein: CASSLPPSYEQYF; CDR3 DNA: TGTGCCAGCAGCTTACCCCCCTCCTACGAGCAGTACTTC; J gene: TRBJ2-7; clone size: .; V gene: TRBV7-2; D gene: .
CDR3 protein: CASTPGVVNTGELFF; CDR3 DNA: TGTGCCAGTACCCCCGGGGTTGTTAACACCGGGGAGCTGTTTTTT; J gene: TRBJ2-2; clone size: .; V gene: TRBV19; D gene: .
CDR3 protein: CASSPDGNSNQPQHF; CDR3 DNA: TGCGCCAGCAGCCCCGACGGGAATAGCAATCAGCCCCAGCATTTT; J gene: TRBJ1-5; clone size: .; V gene: TRBV5-1; D gene: .
CDR3 protein: CATRRNLNQPQHF; CDR3 DNA: TGTGCCACCCGACGGAATCTCAATCAGCCCCAGCATTTT; J gene: TRBJ1-5; clone size: .; V gene: TRBV19; D gene: .
CDR3 protein: CASSLGTLSNYGYTF; CDR3 DNA: TGTGCCAGCAGCTTAGGGACCCTGAGTAACTATGGCTACACCTTC; J gene: TRBJ1-2; clone size: .; V gene: TRBV11-2; D gene: .
CDR3 protein: CASSGGTRSVNEQFF; CDR3 DNA: TGTGCCAGCAGCGGCGGGACTAGGAGTGTCAATGAGCAGTTCTTC; J gene: TRBJ2-1; clone size: once; V gene: TRBV28; D gene: TRBD2
CDR3 protein: CAWSPPLHSGNTIYF; CDR3 DNA: TGTGCCTGGAGTCCACCACTTCACTCTGGAAACACCATATATTTT; J gene: TRBJ1-3; clone size: .; V gene: TRBV30; D gene: .
CDR3 protein: CASSLSAVGVNTEAFF; CDR3 DNA: TGTGCCAGCAGTTTATCGGCGGTAGGGGTAAACACTGAAGCTTTCTTT; J gene: TRBJ1-1; clone size: .; V gene: TRBV27; D gene: .
CDR3 protein: CASSSGLGNTEAFF; CDR3 DNA: TGTGCCAGCAGCTCAGGGCTCGGTAACACTGAAGCTTTCTTT; J gene: TRBJ1-1; clone size: .; V gene: TRBV5-4; D gene: .
CDR3 protein: CASSLAVEAFF; CDR3 DNA: TGTGCCAGCAGCTTAGCGGTTGAAGCTTTCTTT; J gene: TRBJ1-1; clone size: .; V gene: TRBV7-2; D gene: .
CDR3 protein: CASRGGANEKLFF; CDR3 DNA: TGTGCCAGTAGAGGGGGCGCAAATGAAAAACTGTTTTTT; J gene: TRBJ1-4; clone size: .; V gene: TRBV19; D gene: TRBD1
CDR3 protein: CASSLADGYEQYF; CDR3 DNA: TGTGCCAGCAGCTTGGCTGATGGCTACGAGCAGTACTTC; J gene: TRBJ2-7; clone size: .; V gene: TRBV5-4; D gene: .
CDR3 protein: CASSPLFITGQRRNTIYF; CDR3 DNA: TGTGCCAGCAGTCCCCTTTTTATTACGGGACAAAGGAGAAACACCATATATTTT; J gene: TRBJ1-3; clone size: .; V gene: TRBV5-8; D gene: .
CDR3 protein: CATSNREYGYTF; CDR3 DNA: TGTGCCACCTCGAACAGGGAGTATGGCTACACCTTC; J gene: TRBJ1-2; clone size: .; V gene: TRBV15; D gene: .
CDR3 protein: CASSYSGPSEAFF; CDR3 DNA: TGTGCCAGCAGTTACTCAGGCCCGTCTGAAGCTTTCTTT; J gene: TRBJ1-1; clone size: few; V gene: TRBV6-2/TRBV6-3; D gene: .
CDR3 protein: CASSQRVTPGQPKQYF; CDR3 DNA: TGTGCCAGCAGCCAAAGGGTTACACCGGGACAGCCGAAGCAGTACTTC; J gene: TRBJ2-7; clone size: few; V gene: TRBV3-1/TRBV3-2; D gene: TRBD1
CDR3 protein: CASSTKETQYF; CDR3 DNA: TGTGCCAGCTCGACAAAAGAGACCCAGTACTTC; J gene: TRBJ2-5; clone size: once; V gene: TRBV18; D gene: .
CDR3 protein: CASSFPGQLETQYF; CDR3 DNA: TGTGCCAGCAGTTTTCCAGGACAACTAGAGACCCAGTACTTC; J gene: TRBJ2-5; clone size: .; V gene: TRBV27; D gene: .
CDR3 protein: CASSYPGLAVYNEQFF; CDR3 DNA: TGTGCCAGCAGTTACCCGGGACTAGCGGTCTACAATGAGCAGTTCTTC; J gene: TRBJ2-1; clone size: .; V gene: TRBV6-2/TRBV6-3; D gene: TRBD2
CDR3 protein: CASSLGQYNEQFF; CDR3 DNA: TGTGCCAGCAGCTTAGGGCAGTACAATGAGCAGTTCTTC; J gene: TRBJ2-1; clone size: .; V gene: TRBV5-4; D gene: .
CDR3 protein: CASSPSSGANVLTF; CDR3 DNA: TGTGCCAGCAGCCCGTCCTCTGGGGCCAACGTCCTGACTTTC; J gene: TRBJ2-6; clone size: .; V gene: TRBV11-3; D gene: .
CDR3 protein: CASSLRSSYEQYF; CDR3 DNA: TGTGCCAGCTCATTGCGGTCCTCCTACGAGCAGTACTTC; J gene: TRBJ2-7; clone size: .; V gene: TRBV18; D gene: .
CDR3 protein: CSVNRDGSYEQYF; CDR3 DNA: TGCAGCGTAAACCGGGACGGCTCCTACGAGCAGTACTTC; J gene: TRBJ2-7; clone size: .; V gene: TRBV29-1; D gene: .
CDR3 protein: CASNPGGGFGQPQHF; CDR3 DNA: TGTGCCAGCAACCCAGGGGGGGGGTTCGGGCAGCCCCAGCATTTT; J gene: TRBJ1-5; clone size: .; V gene: TRBV6-5; D gene: TRBD1
CDR3 protein: CASSQEMDQPQHF; CDR3 DNA: TGTGCCAGCAGCCAGGAGATGGATCAGCCCCAGCATTTT; J gene: TRBJ1-5; clone size: .; V gene: TRBV6-4; D gene: .
CDR3 protein: CASSTSWGAEYEKLFF; CDR3 DNA: TGTGCCAGCAGCACCTCGTGGGGGGCGGAATATGAAAAACTGTTTTTT; J gene: TRBJ1-4; clone size: few; V gene: TRBV5-6; D gene: .
CDR3 protein: CASSLAPRGVRGETQYF; CDR3 DNA: TGTGCCAGCAGCTTAGCGCCGAGAGGGGTGCGGGGGGAGACCCAGTACTTC; J gene: TRBJ2-5; clone size: .; V gene: TRBV7-6; D gene: TRBD2
CDR3 protein: CATSRDFPGGSGYTF; CDR3 DNA: TGTGCCACCAGCAGAGATTTCCCCGGGGGCTCGGGCTACACCTTC; J gene: TRBJ1-2; clone size: .; V gene: TRBV15; D gene: .
CDR3 protein: CASSLRGSTEAFF; CDR3 DNA: TGTGCCAGCAGTTTACGTGGGTCAACTGAAGCTTTCTTT; J gene: TRBJ1-1; clone size: .; V gene: TRBV27; D gene: .
CDR3 protein: CAWKIVETQYF; CDR3 DNA: TGTGCCTGGAAAATCGTTGAGACCCAGTACTTC; J gene: TRBJ2-5; clone size: .; V gene: TRBV30; D gene: .
CDR3 protein: CASSLTGGTEAFF; CDR3 DNA: TGCGCCAGCAGCTTGACAGGCGGCACTGAAGCTTTCTTT; J gene: TRBJ1-1; clone size: .; V gene: TRBV5-1; D gene: .
CDR3 protein: CASSLGTGAYSGNQPQHF; CDR3 DNA: TGTGCCAGCAGCTTAGGGACAGGGGCTTATAGTGGCAATCAGCCCCAGCATTTT; J gene: TRBJ1-5; clone size: .; V gene: TRBV11-2; D gene: TRBD1
CDR3 protein: CASRATGATGELFF; CDR3 DNA: TGTGCCAGCAGAGCTACAGGGGCCACCGGGGAGCTGTTTTTT; J gene: TRBJ2-2; clone size: once; V gene: TRBV9; D gene: TRBD1
CDR3 protein: CASRERGWGSPLHF; CDR3 DNA: TGTGCCAGCAGGGAAAGGGGTTGGGGTTCACCCCTCCACTTT; J gene: TRBJ1-6; clone size: once; V gene: TRBV2; D gene: .
CDR3 protein: CASSSTDTDNYGYTF; CDR3 DNA: TGTGCCAGCAGCTCCACCGACACGGATAACTATGGCTACACCTTC; J gene: TRBJ1-2; clone size: .; V gene: TRBV5-4; D gene: .
CDR3 protein: CSVAGGGYEQYF; CDR3 DNA: TGCAGCGTTGCCGGGGGAGGATACGAGCAGTACTTC; J gene: TRBJ2-7; clone size: .; V gene: TRBV29-1; D gene: .
CDR3 protein: CASSQQGPHTEAFF; CDR3 DNA: TGCGCCAGCAGCCAACAGGGGCCCCACACTGAAGCTTTCTTT; J gene: TRBJ1-1; clone size: .; V gene: TRBV5-1; D gene: TRBD1
CDR3 protein: CASSLGAMNTEAFF; CDR3 DNA: TGCGCCAGCAGCTTGGGGGCAATGAACACTGAAGCTTTCTTT; J gene: TRBJ1-1; clone size: few; V gene: TRBV5-1; D gene: .
CDR3 protein: CASSTDRVFGYTF; CDR3 DNA: TGTGCCAGCAGTACCGACAGGGTTTTTGGCTACACCTTC; J gene: TRBJ1-2; clone size: .; V gene: TRBV6-2/TRBV6-3; D gene: TRBD1
CDR3 protein: CASSGATGWGNGGYTF; CDR3 DNA: TGTGCCAGCAGTGGGGCGACAGGGTGGGGAAACGGTGGCTACACCTTC; J gene: TRBJ1-2; clone size: .; V gene: TRBV5-5; D gene: TRBD1
CDR3 protein: CASSPLRAGVEYF; CDR3 DNA: TGTGCCAGCAGTCCGCTTCGAGCGGGAGTGGAGTATTTT; J gene: TRBJ2-3; clone size: .; V gene: TRBV6-2/TRBV6-3; D gene: TRBD2
CDR3 protein: CSVEDRGVGTEAFF; CDR3 DNA: TGCAGCGTTGAAGATCGAGGGGTAGGGACTGAAGCTTTCTTT; J gene: TRBJ1-1; clone size: .; V gene: TRBV29-1; D gene: .
CDR3 protein: CASSFGGYNEQFF; CDR3 DNA: TGTGCCAGCAGCTTTGGGGGTTACAATGAGCAGTTCTTC; J gene: TRBJ2-1; clone size: .; V gene: TRBV5-5; D gene: .
CDR3 protein: CATSRSPTSGQYEQYF; CDR3 DNA: TGTGCCACCAGCAGATCCCCGACTAGCGGGCAATACGAGCAGTACTTC; J gene: TRBJ2-7; clone size: few; V gene: TRBV15; D gene: TRBD2
CDR3 protein: CASTLGQGAPNTQYF; CDR3 DNA: TGTGCCAGCACCCTGGGACAGGGGGCACCAAATACGCAGTATTTT; J gene: TRBJ2-3; clone size: .; V gene: TRBV2; D gene: TRBD1
CDR3 protein: CASRTSGRAGEQFF; CDR3 DNA: TGTGCCAGCAGAACTAGCGGGAGGGCCGGTGAGCAGTTCTTC; J gene: TRBJ2-1; clone size: .; V gene: TRBV2; D gene: TRBD2
CDR3 protein: CASSLGGGYSYGYTF; CDR3 DNA: TGTGCCAGCAGCTTGGGTGGGGGATATTCCTATGGCTACACCTTC; J gene: TRBJ1-2; clone size: .; V gene: TRBV5-4; D gene: .
CDR3 protein: CASSLVDYYNEQFF; CDR3 DNA: TGTGCCAGCAGTTTAGTGGACTACTACAATGAGCAGTTCTTC; J gene: TRBJ2-1; clone size: .; V gene: TRBV28; D gene: .
CDR3 protein: CASSFVGGTGELFF; CDR3 DNA: TGTGCCAGCAGCTTCGTCGGTGGCACCGGGGAGCTGTTTTTT; J gene: TRBJ2-2; clone size: .; V gene: TRBV7-3; D gene: .
CDR3 protein: CASSPGQGPDNEQFF; CDR3 DNA: TGTGCCAGCTCACCAGGGCAGGGACCCGACAATGAGCAGTTCTTC; J gene: TRBJ2-1; clone size: once; V gene: TRBV18; D gene: .
CDR3 protein: CSASPGNTEAFF; CDR3 DNA: TGCAGTGCTAGTCCAGGGAACACTGAAGCTTTCTTT; J gene: TRBJ1-1; clone size: .; V gene: TRBV20-1; D gene: .